These T cell receptor beta chains were read from a single sample in a study of cytomegalovirus exposure and HLA in healthy donors. Measured with immunoSEQ multiplex PCR; TCRdb has only the in-frame clones, and not every one. The repertoire includes roughly 66,000 clones, around 78% of them detected once, and 6% to 6.5% sits in the top ten. Sequencing input: PBMCs. These receptors were collected from a man in his forties or fifties in good health and CMV-seronegative. CDR3s include the opening cysteine and the closing phenylalanine or tryptophan. A D gene is named only where the DNA matches it firmly. Some rows have no size entry. The others give once, few or many, or a class for an expanded clone.

j_gene,abundance,v_gene,d_gene,CDR3aa,CDR3nt
TRBJ2-3,NA,TRBV2,TRBD2,CASRAGTSINSDTQYF,TGTGCCAGCAGAGCCGGGACTAGTATTAATTCGGATACGCAGTATTTT
TRBJ1-2,NA,TRBV28,NA,CASINIHYGYTF,TGTGCCAGCATAAACATCCACTATGGCTACACCTTC
TRBJ2-3,NA,TRBV6-8,NA,CASSYSAADTQYF,TGTGCCAGCAGTTACTCCGCAGCAGATACGCAGTATTTT
TRBJ1-2,NA,TRBV4-1,NA,CASKINRELLHGYTF,TGCGCCAGCAAAATCAACAGGGAATTGCTGCATGGCTACACCTTC
TRBJ1-2,NA,TRBV5-8,NA,CASSLGILSHFPF,TGTGCCAGCAGCTTGGGAATACTCTCCCATTTTCCTTTC
TRBJ1-1,few,TRBV5-8,TRBD1,CASSRDRDAEAFF,TGTGCCAGCAGCCGGGACAGAGACGCTGAAGCTTTCTTT
TRBJ1-6,NA,TRBV5-1,TRBD1,CASKPGQGANSPLHF,TGCGCCAGCAAGCCGGGACAGGGGGCAAATTCACCCCTCCACTTT
TRBJ2-3,NA,TRBV19,NA,CASSPGRGDLLGTDTQYF,TGTGCCAGTAGTCCCGGGAGAGGGGATTTACTCGGCACAGATACGCAGTATTTT
TRBJ2-5,NA,TRBV10-3,NA,CAISGGVFPETQYF,TGTGCCATCAGTGGCGGAGTTTTCCCAGAGACCCAGTACTTC
TRBJ2-7,NA,TRBV28,TRBD1,CASRPPSRQGAHEQYF,TGTGCCAGCAGACCCCCCTCAAGACAGGGGGCCCACGAGCAGTACTTC